The rows below give T cell receptor beta chains drawn from one sample of a study of radiation and T cells in renal cell carcinoma. Measured with immunoSEQ multiplex PCR; TCRdb has only the in-frame clones, and not every one. Of about 130,000 clones listed, roughly 90% are singletons. The sequencing used blood, collected from a patient whose treatment included radiotherapy and nephrectomy. The receptors stem from a woman between 50 and 59 years old with renal cell carcinoma. Each CDR3 is given with its conserved first and last residue. A D gene is named only where the DNA matches it firmly. Where a row states a size, it is once, few, many or the class of an expanded clone; other rows omit it.

CDR3nt,CDR3aa,v_gene,abundance,j_gene,d_gene
TGTGCCAGCAGCACCGGGACAGGGGGCGAAGGCTACACCTTC,CASSTGTGGEGYTF,TRBV7-3,-,TRBJ1-2,TRBD1
TGTGCCAGCAGTCAAACTGCCGCACAAGAGACCCAGTACTTC,CASSQTAAQETQYF,TRBV6-1,-,TRBJ2-5,-
TGTGCCAGCAGTGGAACGCTGAGAGGGGGGGTAAGAGAGACCCAGTACTTC,CASSGTLRGGVRETQYF,TRBV2,-,TRBJ2-5,-
TGTGCCAGCAGCTTCGGACTGGGGGAGCAGTTCTTC,CASSFGLGEQFF,TRBV7-2,-,TRBJ2-1,-
TGTGCCAGCAGCGACCGAGGACAGGGGGACAATGAGCAGTTCTTC,CASSDRGQGDNEQFF,TRBV9,-,TRBJ2-1,TRBD1
TGTGCCAGCAATGAGCGGGGGGGCTACGAGCAGTACTTC,CASNERGGYEQYF,TRBV6-1,-,TRBJ2-7,TRBD2
TGTGCCAGCAGCTTGGATCTTGGTGGGACAGAGACCCAGTACTTC,CASSLDLGGTETQYF,TRBV5-8,-,TRBJ2-5,-
TGTGCCAGCGGGGAGGGATTCACAGATACGCAGTATTTT,CASGEGFTDTQYF,TRBV7-2,-,TRBJ2-3,TRBD2
TGTGCCAGCAGCTTAGGCTCTAGCGGGGGCCAGGAGACCCAGTACTTC,CASSLGSSGGQETQYF,TRBV13,-,TRBJ2-5,TRBD2
TGTGCCAGCAGTTACTCAAGAGACACCGGGGAGCTGTTTTTT,CASSYSRDTGELFF,TRBV6-6,-,TRBJ2-2,-
TGTGCCAGCAGTGAAGCGTACGGTGGCTACACCTTC,CASSEAYGGYTF,TRBV6-1,-,TRBJ1-2,-
TGCGCCAGCAGCTCCGGGGGGAACTCCTACAATGAGCAGTTCTTC,CASSSGGNSYNEQFF,TRBV5-1,-,TRBJ2-1,TRBD2
TGCAGCGTCATCCGGGACTCCGAAAGAAAGGGCTACACCTTC,CSVIRDSERKGYTF,TRBV29-1,-,TRBJ1-2,-
TGTGCCAGCTCACCCACAGGGGGCGGCAATCAGCCCCAGCATTTT,CASSPTGGGNQPQHF,TRBV18,-,TRBJ1-5,TRBD1
TGTGCCAGCAGCTTGGGGGACTACAATCAGCCCCAGCATTTT,CASSLGDYNQPQHF,TRBV5-5,-,TRBJ1-5,-
TGTGCCAGCAGCTTGGGCTTTGGCGGGGGGGCCACAGATACGCAGTATTTT,CASSLGFGGGATDTQYF,TRBV5-4,-,TRBJ2-3,TRBD2
TGTGCCAGTAGTCCTAGAGACACCACAGATACGCAGTATTTT,CASSPRDTTDTQYF,TRBV19,-,TRBJ2-3,-
TGTGCCAGCAGTGTCCCGGGACAGGGGGCCTGGGGTGAAGCTTTCTTT,CASSVPGQGAWGEAFF,TRBV6-1,-,TRBJ1-1,TRBD1
TGTGCCAGCAGTGAGGGACGGGACTATGGCTACACCTTC,CASSEGRDYGYTF,TRBV6-1,-,TRBJ1-2,-
TGTGCCAGCAGTAGCAGGCACGACACTGAAGCTTTCTTT,CASSSRHDTEAFF,TRBV6-5,-,TRBJ1-1,-
TGTGCCAGCTCACCAGGAGAGATGGAGAGTAGTCAGCCCCAGCATTTT,CASSPGEMESSQPQHF,TRBV18,-,TRBJ1-5,-
TGTGCCAGCAGCTCCACGAACAGGGATGGCTACACCTTC,CASSSTNRDGYTF,TRBV7-3,-,TRBJ1-2,-
TGTGCCAGCACCTCAGACAGGGGGAGTTTTAACTATGGCTACACCTTC,CASTSDRGSFNYGYTF,TRBV7-2,-,TRBJ1-2,TRBD1
TGCGCCAGCAGCTTGGATGATAATCAGCCCCAGCATTTT,CASSLDDNQPQHF,TRBV5-1,-,TRBJ1-5,-
TGTGCCAGCAGGGAGAGGGGATTCGGGGAGCTGTTTTTT,CASRERGFGELFF,TRBV2,-,TRBJ2-2,-
TGTGCTAGCAGCTTAGATCCCGGACTAGCGGGGGGGAACAATGAGCAGTTCTTC,CASSLDPGLAGGNNEQFF,TRBV7-7,once,TRBJ2-1,TRBD2
TGTGCCAGTTTTATCGGGATCTCGGACACTGAAGCTTTCTTT,CASFIGISDTEAFF,TRBV18,-,TRBJ1-1,-
TGCGCCAGCAGCCAAGATCTATCGGCCAGCTATGGCTACACCTTC,CASSQDLSASYGYTF,TRBV4-1,-,TRBJ1-2,-
TGTGCCAGCAGTGGGTTGGACAGGTCAAGGTATTTT,CASSGLDRSRYF,TRBV2,-,TRBJ1-3,TRBD1
TGTGCCAGCAGCTTGGTAGTGTCGGGGGATCAAGAGACCCAGTACTTC,CASSLVVSGDQETQYF,TRBV5-5,-,TRBJ2-5,-
TGTGCCAGCAGCTTAGCGGGGACAGGGGCAGATACGCAGTATTTT,CASSLAGTGADTQYF,TRBV7-6,-,TRBJ2-3,TRBD1